A single sample gave rise to the 28 T cell receptor beta chains below, sequenced in a study of identical twins. Each CDR3 protein is one row after TCRdb ran MiXCR on the 5' RACE reads. The table has some 96,000 distinct CDR3 sequences, 4.5% to 6.5% seen once. Source material: memory T cells sorted from blood. These receptors came from a woman in her forties or fifties in good health.

This clonotype was counted ten times or more. CDR3 nucleotide sequence: TGTGCCAGCAGTTACGAAGAGACGGAGACCCAGTACTTC. Protein product: CASSYEETETQYF. The chain links TRBV6-5 to TRBJ2-5; D remains ambiguous. Germline V gives CDR1 MNHEY, CDR2 SVGAGI. The CDR3 extends over 13 amino acids. V was cut by 2 bases and J by 5 bases, with 9 bases left in between.

This rearrangement joins TRBV7-2 to TRBJ2-4, with TRBD1 matching over 12 bases. V shed 5 bases, J shed 0 bases, and the junction held 11 bases outside the gene matches. CDR3 length: 19 residues. Per the germline V gene, CDR1 is SGHTA and CDR2 is FQGNSA. CDR3 bases: TGTGCCAGCAGCCCCCCCCGGGACAGGGGGCGGGTAGCCAAAAACATTCAGTACTTC. Protein: CASSPPRDRGRVAKNIQYF.

This clonotype was seen many times. The gene calls are TRBV7-2 and TRBJ2-3, with unresolved D. The ends were cut back, 1 base at V and 4 bases at J, with 15 bases in the middle. The CDR3 is 16 residues long. Germline-derived CDR1 and CDR2 are SGHTA and FQGNSA. In DNA, the CDR3 is TGTGCCAGCAGCTTAGGAGTGTCGGGTTGGCCAGATACGCAGTATTTT. This sequence encodes CASSLGVSGWPDTQYF.

This clonotype was recorded many times. The chain has TRBV3-1 and TRBJ2-3; 9 bases are a match to TRBD2. The trim removed 1 base at V and 7 bases at J, leaving 6 bases unmatched. This CDR3 has 15 amino acids. Germline CDR1 and CDR2: LGHDT and YNNKEL (reference sequence). CDR3 protein: CASSQGGTSSNTQYF. DNA of the CDR3: TGTGCCAGCAGCCAAGGTGGGACTAGCAGTAATACGCAGTATTTT.

The sample holds many counts of this clonotype. This sequence joins TRBV20-1 and TRBJ2-3; 7 bases match TRBD1. The CDR3 loop spans 15 amino acids. Germline CDR1 DFQATT, CDR2 SNEGSKA (reference sequence). V shed 0 bases and J 4 bases; nucleotides not matched to a gene: 7. Here the CDR3 reads CSAREARGSADTQYF. The CDR3 nucleotides read TGCAGTGCTAGAGAGGCCAGGGGGAGTGCAGATACGCAGTATTTT.

The sample holds many counts of this clonotype. This chain joins TRBV14 and TRBJ2-7; TRBD2 matches 10 bases. From germline, CDR1 is SGHDN and CDR2 FVKESK. J lost 7 bases, V lost 1 base, and 16 bases had no gene match. The CDR3 is 18 residues long. CDR3 protein: CASSQVQSLAGEGNEQYF. CDR3 in DNA: TGTGCCAGCAGCCAAGTTCAAAGCCTAGCGGGGGAAGGTAATGAGCAGTACTTC.

This clonotype has a count of ten or more. The CDR3 DNA reads TGCAGTGCTAGAGATATTCGGACATCTCTTGCGGATTCACCCCTCCACTTT. This sequence encodes CSARDIRTSLADSPLHF. The chain has TRBV20-1 and TRBJ1-6; possible D gene TRBD1, 5 bases. V was shortened by 0 bases and J by 8 bases, with 20 bases between the two germline ends. This CDR3 spans 17 amino acids. Germline loops: CDR1 DFQATT, CDR2 SNEGSKA (reference sequence).

This clonotype was observed a handful of times. This chain connects TRBV30 to TRBJ2-7; TRBD2 matches at 14 bases. Germline CDR1 is GTSNPN and CDR2 is SVGIG (reference sequence). The CDR3 covers 18 residues. V lost 1 base, J lost 7 bases, and 15 bases stayed unmatched. This CDR3 reads CAWSAGRGLAGESREQYF. CDR3 DNA sequence: TGTGCCTGGAGTGCAGGACGGGGACTAGCGGGAGAATCTCGGGAGCAGTACTTC.

This clonotype has a count of ten or more. This chain joins TRBV6-6 and TRBJ2-5; D is unresolved. Deletions cut 10 bases from V and 8 bases from J, with 23 bases between. Looked up from germline, CDR1 is MNHNY and CDR2 is SVGAGI (reference sequence). The CDR3 sequence is 14 residues long. CDR3: CATQGYRTAGTQYF. CDR3 bases: TGTGCCACCCAAGGGTATAGGACCGCAGGAACCCAGTACTTC.

This clonotype has at least ten counts. This chain connects TRBV21-1 to TRBJ2-1; TRBD2, the D gene given by the table, was not confirmed from the DNA. TRBV21-1 is a known pseudogene. The CDR3 extends over 13 amino acids. The chain's CDR3 is CAPSAGVYNEQFF. The CDR3 DNA reads TGTGCCCCTAGCGCGGGAGTCTACAATGAGCAGTTCTTC.

In this sample, this clonotype turned up many times. The rearrangement joins TRBV11-2 to TRBJ1-4; D unclear. Germline V gene sequence: CDR1 SGHAT, CDR2 FQNNGV. Between the trimmed V and J ends, which lost 5 bases and 0 bases, there was a span of 10 bases. This CDR3 region has 15 residues. CDR3 amino acids: CASSASVATNEKLFF. For the CDR3, the DNA is TGTGCCAGCAGCGCCAGCGTGGCAACTAATGAAAAACTGTTTTTT.

This sequence joins TRBV29-1 and TRBJ2-3; TRBD1 is a possible D gene (5 bases). CDR3 size: 12 residues. Between the trimmed V and J ends, which lost 4 bases and 5 bases, there was a span of 10 bases. Germline values: CDR1 SQVTM, CDR2 ANQGSEA. Here the CDR3 reads CSVVTGGDTQYF. Written as DNA, the CDR3 is TGCAGCGTTGTTACAGGTGGAGATACGCAGTATTTT.

The V gene is TRBV24-1, the J gene TRBJ2-1; a weak D match, TRBD2 (6 bases). This CDR3 comprises 17 residues. Between the trimmed V and J ends, which lost 9 bases and 6 bases, there was a span of 26 bases. Germline V gene sequence: CDR1 KGHDR, CDR2 SFDVKD. The CDR3 loop reads CATQGVREAGRVNEQFF. In DNA, the CDR3 is TGTGCCACCCAAGGGGTTAGGGAGGCGGGAAGGGTCAATGAGCAGTTCTTC.

The rearrangement links TRBV5-1 to TRBJ2-3; D is ambiguous. The germline V gene has CDR1 SGHRS and CDR2 YFSETQ. Between the trimmed V and J ends, which lost 0 bases and 4 bases, there was a span of 12 bases. This CDR3 is built from 15 residues. In DNA, the CDR3 is TGCGCCAGCAGCTTGGGCCTCCAAGGCGCAGATACGCAGTATTTT. Protein: CASSLGLQGADTQYF. Full variable domain (rest looked up from reference TRBV5-1 and TRBJ2-3): KAGVTQTPRYLIKTRGQQVTLSCSPISGHRSVSWYQQTPGQGLQFLFEYFSETQRNKGNFPGRFSGRQFSNSRSEMNVSTLELGDSALYLCASSLGLQGADTQYFGPGTRLTVL.

This clonotype showed up many times. The V gene is TRBV6-5, the J gene TRBJ1-5; perhaps TRBD1 as D (6 bases). CDR1 and CDR2 (germline): MNHEY, SVGAGI. The CDR3 is 15 residues long. The V and J ends lost 5 bases and 0 bases respectively, with 11 bases between them. The CDR3 sequence is CASSRQANSNQPQHF. The CDR3 nucleotides read TGTGCCAGCAGTCGACAGGCAAATAGCAATCAGCCCCAGCATTTT.

This clonotype was counted many times. This chain links TRBV29-1 with TRBJ2-3; D remains unclear. Germline values: CDR1 SQVTM, CDR2 ANQGSEA. This CDR3 region has 13 residues. V gave up 1 base and J gave up 7 bases, with 12 bases separating them. CDR3 in amino acids: CSVEAPVRNTQYF. The DNA of the CDR3 is TGCAGCGTTGAAGCTCCAGTCCGAAATACGCAGTATTTT.

The sample holds a few counts of this clonotype. The V call is TRBV12-3 or TRBV12-4, the J call TRBJ1-2; D gene unclear. The CDR3 length is 14 residues. V shed 6 bases and J shed 2 bases, with 13 bases lying between them. CDR3 amino acids: CASRRTGGNYGYTF. CDR3 in DNA: TGTGCCAGCAGAAGGACGGGAGGCAACTATGGCTACACCTTC.

This clonotype occurred a few times. The CDR3 spells CASSFTGDSTDTQYF. In DNA, the CDR3 is TGTGCCAGCAGCTTTACAGGGGACTCCACAGATACGCAGTATTTT. The chain combines TRBV7-6 with TRBJ2-3, with D possibly matching TRBD1 (7 bases). Trimming took off 3 bases at V and 2 bases at J, with 12 bases between the two ends. CDR1 and CDR2 from the germline V gene are SGHVS and FNYEAQ. The CDR3 has 15 amino acids. The variable domain in full, completed from reference TRBV7-6 and TRBJ2-3, reads GAGVSQSPRYKVTKRGQDVALRCDPISGHVSLYWYRQALGQGPEFLTYFNYEAQQDKSGLPNDRFSAERPEGSISTLTIQRTEQRDSAMYRCASSFTGDSTDTQYFGPGTRLTVL.

This clonotype was seen repeatedly, ten times or more. The gene calls are TRBV20-1 and TRBJ2-5; 8 positions match TRBD2. Trimming removed 0 bases from V and 4 bases from J; junction bases left unmatched: 7. The CDR3 consists of 15 residues. Germline CDR1 reads DFQATT; CDR2 reads SNEGSKA (reference sequence). The CDR3 here is CSARDAGGAGETQYF. The CDR3 DNA is TGCAGTGCTAGAGATGCGGGGGGCGCGGGAGAGACCCAGTACTTC.

This clonotype was seen repeatedly, ten times or more. This rearrangement joins TRBV27 to TRBJ2-1, with TRBD2 identical over 13 bases. The CDR3 contains 16 residues. In germline, CDR1 is MNHEY, CDR2 SMNVEV (reference sequence). V was pared by 3 bases and J by 13 bases, with 12 bases of the junction left unmatched. In nucleotides, the CDR3 is TGTGCCAGCAGTTTCTTCCGTACTAGCGGGAGGGCTTTACAGTTCTTC. Residues: CASSFFRTSGRALQFF.

The gene calls are TRBV19 and TRBJ2-3; no definite D call. Germline V gives CDR1 LNHDA, CDR2 SQIVND (reference sequence). V was shortened by 4 bases and J by 4 bases, with 9 bases between the two germline ends. This CDR3 is 13 amino acids long. Here the CDR3 reads CASSNRHADTQYF. The CDR3 nucleotides read TGTGCCAGTAGTAACCGACACGCAGATACGCAGTATTTT.

V and J are TRBV29-1 and TRBJ2-1; no definite D call. V was trimmed by 4 bases and J by 5 bases, leaving 6 bases between them. CDR3 length: 11 amino acids. Per germline, CDR1 SQVTM and CDR2 ANQGSEA. The CDR3 loop is CSVGINNEQFF. The CDR3 DNA sequence: TGCAGCGTTGGGATTAACAATGAGCAGTTCTTC.

Ten or more counts support this clonotype. The V and J genes are TRBV11-3 and TRBJ1-5; 7 nucleotides align to TRBD1. After removal of 2 bases from V and 4 bases from J, the junction contained 5 bases not matched to a gene. This CDR3 contains 15 residues. Per germline, CDR1 SGHNT and CDR2 YENEEA. CDR3 coding DNA: TGTGCCAGCAGCTTATCAGGGGGGGAAAATCAGCCCCAGCATTTT. Residues: CASSLSGGENQPQHF.

The V gene is TRBV9, the J gene TRBJ2-6; tentatively, D is TRBD1 or TRBD2 (5 bases each). Trimming shortened V by 4 bases and J by 1 base, and 24 bases separated the two germline ends. The CDR3 contains 20 residues. Germline-derived CDR1 and CDR2 are SGDLS and YYNGEE. The chain's CDR3 is CASSSAGTNPLPSGANVLTF. The CDR3 DNA follows: TGTGCCAGCAGCTCCGCCGGGACGAATCCCCTACCTTCTGGGGCCAACGTCCTGACTTTC.

This clonotype was picked up many times. The chain combines TRBV4-1 with TRBJ2-1, with D tentatively TRBD2 (5 bases). From germline, CDR1 is MGHRA and CDR2 YSYEKL. Trimming took off 0 bases at V and 13 bases at J, with 25 bases between the two ends. The CDR3 loop spans 17 amino acids. The CDR3 DNA reads TGCGCCAGCAGCCAAGATCAAGGAAGACAACGACTATCCTACCAGTTCTTC. It codes for CASSQDQGRQRLSYQFF.

This clonotype was seen repeatedly, ten times or more. The chain has TRBV18 and TRBJ2-4; TRBD2 matches 8 bases. This CDR3 is built from 16 residues. Germline V gene lookup returns CDR1 KGHSH and CDR2 LQKENI. The V and J ends lost 6 bases and 3 bases, in that order; junction bases with no gene match: 10. The CDR3 loop reads CASSQTSGSVKNIQYF. Here the CDR3 DNA reads TGTGCCAGCTCGCAGACGAGCGGGAGTGTCAAAAACATTCAGTACTTC.

This clonotype turned up a few times. The chain joins TRBV19 to TRBJ2-1, with TRBD1 identical over 7 bases. This CDR3 is built from 15 residues. CDR1 and CDR2 from the germline V gene are LNHDA and SQIVND (reference sequence). V trimming: 7 bases; J trimming: 0 bases; junction bases outside the gene matches: 6. The CDR3 DNA sequence: TGTGCCAGTACTTCAAGGACAGGCTCCTACAATGAGCAGTTCTTC. This codes for CASTSRTGSYNEQFF.

About this clonotype: One base away lies a much larger clone, so this may be a sequencing read error. The CDR3 end shows no conserved phenylalanine or tryptophan, and so a read error is likely. V is TRBV12-3 or TRBV12-4 and J is TRBJ2-1, with D unresolved. CDR3 length equals 14 residues. V gave up 3 bases and J gave up 2 bases, with 8 bases separating them. CDR3 region: CASSFGGTYNEQFY. In DNA, the CDR3 is TGTGCCAGCAGTTTCGGCGGAACCTACAATGAGCAGTTCTAC.